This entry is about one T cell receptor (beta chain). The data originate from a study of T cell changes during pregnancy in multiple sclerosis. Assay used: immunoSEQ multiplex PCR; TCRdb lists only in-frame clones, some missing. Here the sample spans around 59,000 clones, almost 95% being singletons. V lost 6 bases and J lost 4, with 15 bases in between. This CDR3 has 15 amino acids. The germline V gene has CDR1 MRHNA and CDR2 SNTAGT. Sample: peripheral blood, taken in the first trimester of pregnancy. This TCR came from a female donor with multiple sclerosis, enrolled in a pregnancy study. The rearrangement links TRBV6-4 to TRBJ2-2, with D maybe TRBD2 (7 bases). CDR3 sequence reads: CASRGMAGATGELFF. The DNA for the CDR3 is TGTGCCAGCAGAGGAATGGCGGGGGCCACCGGGGAGCTGTTTTTT.